The next 4 T cell receptor beta chains were all read from a single sample in a study of blood T cell repertoires in COVID-19. The protocol was immunoSEQ multiplex PCR, while the TCRdb copy is restricted to in-frame clones and leaves out a portion. The data contain about 350,000 clones, more than 85% of them seen just once; the ten biggest clones take up 2.5% to 3.5%. The sequencing input was PBMCs or T cells enriched from blood (not recorded which). The receptors derive from a young woman who had recovered from COVID-19.

The gene calls are TRBV5-1 and TRBJ2-1; D possibly corresponds to TRBD1 (6 bases). Per the germline V gene, CDR1 is SGHRS and CDR2 is YFSETQ. V dropped 2 bases and J dropped 8 bases, with 8 bases sitting between them. This CDR3 spans 12 amino acids. The DNA of the CDR3 is TGCGCCAGCAGCTTACAGGGCTATGAGCAGTTCTTC. It encodes CASSLQGYEQFF.

The chain links TRBV2 to TRBJ1-5, with D hard to call. Between the trimmed V and J ends, which lost 3 bases and 5 bases, there was a span of 5 bases. Germline V gene sequence: CDR1 SNHLY, CDR2 FYNNEI. The CDR3 has 12 residues. In DNA form, the CDR3 reads TGTGCCAGCAGTGACAGTTATCAGCCCCAGCATTTT. Amino acids: CASSDSYQPQHF.

The V gene is TRBV2, the J gene TRBJ2-7; 12 bases map to TRBD2. Germline CDR1 reads SNHLY; CDR2 reads FYNNEI. The CDR3 consists of 15 residues. V shed 5 bases, J shed 0 bases, and the junction held 2 bases outside the gene matches. The CDR3 sequence is CASSPTSGGSYEQYF. The CDR3 DNA reads as TGTGCCAGCAGTCCGACTAGCGGGGGCTCCTACGAGCAGTACTTC.

The chain carries TRBV7-2 and TRBJ2-7; 7 nucleotides match TRBD2. Germline CDR1 is SGHTA and CDR2 is FQGNSA. Trimming cost V 1 base and J 1 base; bases outside gene matches: 7. The CDR3 consists of 16 residues. Written as DNA, the CDR3 is TGTGCCAGCAGCTTAGGTTTTGGTAGCGGGTCCTACGAGCAGTACTTC. This gives the protein CASSLGFGSGSYEQYF.